This entry lists 6 T cell receptor beta chains sequenced from one sample in a study of cytomegalovirus exposure and HLA in healthy donors. It was with 60 Vbeta and 13 Jbeta primers that the PCR ran. Data came from immunoSEQ multiplex PCR; TCRdb stores just in-frame clones and leaves some out. Found here are roughly 150,000 clones, more than 60% of them singletons; the top ten hold about 10%. Sequenced sample: PBMCs. The receptors were gathered from a man aged 25-45 years in good health and CMV-seropositive.

This clone has just one count. The chain uses TRBV12-5 and TRBJ1-4; a possible D gene is TRBD1 (5 bases). This CDR3 is built from 18 residues. Trimming cost V 0 bases and J 0 bases, with 14 bases left between them. Germline CDR1 is LGHNT and CDR2 is FRNRAP. In nucleotides, the CDR3 is TGTGCTAGTGGTTTGGTACTGGGGCTGAAAGCAACTAATGAAAAACTGTTTTTT. Protein product: CASGLVLGLKATNEKLFF. The whole variable domain, filled in from reference TRBV12-5 and TRBJ1-4, reads DARVTQTPRHKVTEMGQEVTMRCQPILGHNTVFWYRQTMMQGLELLAYFRNRAPLDDSGMPKDRFSAEMPDATLATLKIQPSEPRDSAVYFCASGLVLGLKATNEKLFFGSGTQLSVL.

The chain couples TRBV28 to TRBJ2-1; possibly TRBD1 for D (6 bases). This CDR3 is built from 16 residues. Trimming removed 1 base at V and 2 bases at J, with 12 bases between. Germline V CDR1 and CDR2: MDHEN, SYDVKM. DNA for the CDR3: TGTGCCAGCAGTTTATCTACAGGGTTCGCCTACAATGAGCAGTTCTTC. Protein sequence: CASSLSTGFAYNEQFF.

The gene calls are TRBV29-1 and TRBJ2-1, with 9 bases aligning to TRBD2. Germline trimming cut 4 bases from V and 1 base from J; bases unmatched to any gene: 11. The CDR3 length is 17 residues. Looked up from germline, CDR1 is SQVTM and CDR2 is ANQGSEA. In DNA form, the CDR3 reads TGCAGCGTTGCGGGGGGACGCGGGAGGGTTTCCTACAATGAGCAGTTCTTC. Its protein is CSVAGGRGRVSYNEQFF.

The V gene is TRBV19, the J gene TRBJ1-1; TRBD1 agrees at 12 bases. This CDR3 has 17 residues. J was trimmed by 4 bases and V by 5 bases; bases with no gene match: 11. Germline V gives CDR1 LNHDA, CDR2 SQIVND (reference sequence). The CDR3 DNA reads as TGTGCCAGTAGTTCCCGGGACAGGGGGCAGCGTGGCACTGAAGCTTTCTTT. Encoded protein: CASSSRDRGQRGTEAFF.

This clone was picked up one time. The chain has TRBV9 and TRBJ2-2; D not resolved. Trimming took 3 bases from V and 5 from J, leaving 14 bases between them. This CDR3 has 15 residues. The germline V gene has CDR1 SGDLS and CDR2 YYNGEE. CDR3 residues: CASSGMTYGTGELFF. CDR3 sequence (DNA): TGTGCCAGCAGCGGTATGACTTATGGTACCGGGGAGCTGTTTTTT.

The chain carries TRBV10-1 and TRBJ1-2, with 10 positions matching TRBD1. Looked up from germline, CDR1 is WNHNN and CDR2 is SYGVQD (reference sequence). V was clipped by 7 bases and J by 3 bases; unmatched bases: 14. This CDR3 comprises 17 residues. DNA for the CDR3: TGCGCCAGCACAGTGAGGGACAGGGGCTCACCGGACTATGGCTACACCTTC. This encodes CASTVRDRGSPDYGYTF.